Below, one TCR beta chain is given with its context. Antigen unknown. The sample originates from a study of vaccination and CD4 T cells after COVID-19. Study-wide background: Stimulation of the cells used overlapping spike peptide pools from SARS-CoV-2 and from the common cold coronaviruses HCoV-NL63, HCoV-OC43 and HCoV-229E. In the control cultures, a CEFX pool, an HIV-1 Nef pool, or no peptide was supplied.

The Oncomine TCR Beta short-read assay was applied to DNA of cultured CD4+ T cells. The source of extracted genomic DNA was cultured CD4+ T cells. TCRdb used MiXCR to reprocess the PCR reads, holding one entry per CDR3 protein. The table shows about 15,000 distinct CDR3 sequences, with roughly 50% occurring only once. The CDR3 totals 16 residues. Germline assignment: CDR1 MRHNA and CDR2 SNTAGT. Trimming cost V 5 bases and J 8 bases, with 25 bases left between them. The treatment here: roughly ten-day PBMC culture with coronavirus spike peptide pools or control peptides (ViraFEST assay). Upon completion of approximately ten days of culture, CD4+ T cells were isolated via negative selection.

The sample comprised CD4+ T cells from blood, cultured in vitro. The chain has TRBV6-4 and TRBJ2-7; tentative D call: TRBD2 (5 bases). The TCR was taken from a human donor who had recovered from COVID-19. CDR3 protein: CASSYPPTRSPPKQYF. CDR3 in DNA: TGTGCCAGCAGTTACCCCCCCACTAGATCCCCGCCGAAGCAGTACTTC.